The 9 T cell receptor beta chains below all came from one sample that was sequenced in a study of esophageal squamous cell carcinoma under preoperative chemotherapy. TCRdb passed the PCR reads through MiXCR, listing each CDR3 protein once. Counted here are fewer than 18,000 distinct CDR3 sequences, 60% occurring once; the ten biggest clones make up 53%. The time point was: before preoperative PTX-NDP chemotherapy. Sampling was done from a patient given preoperative chemotherapy. Source of these receptors: a human donor with esophageal squamous cell carcinoma. The donor label of this sample is uncertain.

On this clonotype: Its ends do not fully match the called genes, so a read error is possible. The chain has TRBV6-1 and TRBJ2-2; 7 bases are a match to TRBD1. CDR3 length: 14 amino acids. Germline CDR1 and CDR2: MNHNS and SASEGT. The chain's CDR3 is CASSEGAGTGALFF. CDR3 coding DNA: TGTGCCAGCAGTGAGGGAGCAGGCACAGGGGCGCTGTTTTTT.

The chain joins TRBV7-2 to TRBJ2-4; 9 bases line up with TRBD1. Germline-derived CDR1 and CDR2 are SGHTA and FQGNSA. This CDR3 is 15 amino acids long. The V segment lost 1 base and the J segment 4 bases; nucleotides outside the gene matches: 2. The CDR3 nucleotides are TGTGCCAGCAGCTTAGGGGGACAGGGAAAAAACATTCAGTACTTC. Translating gives CASSLGGQGKNIQYF.

About this clonotype itself: One end of the junction is discordant with germline, which a read error may explain. This rearrangement joins TRBV6-1 to TRBJ2-4, with TRBD2 matching over 7 bases. CDR1 is MNHNS and CDR2 is SASEGT in the germline V gene. CDR3 length equals 14 residues. DNA of the CDR3: TGTGGCAGCGCGGGGGTGGGAGACAAAGATACGCAGTACTTT. Protein: CGSAGVGDKDTQYF.

As DNA, the CDR3 is TGTGCCAGCAGCAAAAGGGGGCGGGAGGCCACTGGCAATGAGCAGTTCTTC. The encoded protein is CASSKRGREATGNEQFF. The chain recombines TRBV7-2 with TRBJ2-1; tentative D call: TRBD2 (8 bases). Per germline, CDR1 SGHTA and CDR2 FQGNSA. The V end was cut by 5 bases, the J end by 6 bases, with 23 bases between. This CDR3 has 17 amino acids. Full variable domain (outside the CDR3, taken from reference TRBV7-2 and TRBJ2-1): GAGVSQSPSNKVTEKGKDVELRCDPISGHTALYWYRQSLGQGLEFLIYFQGNSAPDKSGLPSDRFSAERTGGSVSTLTIQRTQQEDSAVYLCASSKRGREATGNEQFFGPGTRLTVL.

This clonotype occurred once. This chain joins TRBV10-3 and TRBJ2-2; D is perhaps TRBD1 (5 bases). V lost 9 bases and J lost 13, with 21 bases in between. The CDR3 sequence is 13 residues long. The V gene's germline CDR1 is ENHRY and CDR2 SYGVKD. The CDR3 sequence is CAIQGDGTDTLFF. As DNA, the CDR3 is TGTGCCATTCAGGGTGATGGCACAGATACGCTGTTTTTT.

This clonotype was detected only once. An end of the junction does not agree with germline; a read error may underlie this. V usage is TRBV7-2 and J usage is TRBJ2-3; tentative D call: TRBD2 (7 bases). CDR3 length equals 15 residues. Germline loops: CDR1 SGHTA, CDR2 FQGNSA. The CDR3 protein is CAGGLGGGDTETQYF. The CDR3 DNA is TGTGCCGGGGGCTTAGGGGGGGGGGACACAGAGACGCAGTATTTC.

This clonotype is labeled medium-sized. A much larger clone differs from this one at a single base, so this may be a read error. Here the CDR3 reads CASSAHVYNEQYF. The CDR3 nucleotides are TGTGCCAGCAGTGCTCACGTTTACAATGAGCAGTACTTC. The rearrangement joins TRBV6-1 to TRBJ2-1; D gene unclear. The J call may be mistaken, given a closer DNA end match to TRBJ2-7. The CDR3 runs 13 residues. Germline-derived CDR1 and CDR2 are MNHNS and SASEGT.

As regards this clonotype: The junction differs from germline at one of its ends, possibly a read error. The gene calls are TRBV6-1 and TRBJ2-4, with 9 bases identical to TRBD2. This CDR3 is built from 17 residues. Germline assignment: CDR1 MNHNS and CDR2 SASEGT. The CDR3: CASSASAGGSGKNIQYF. The CDR3 DNA follows: TGTGCCAGCAGTGCAAGCGCGGGGGGGAGCGGCAAAAACATTCAGTATTTC.

Concerning this clonotype: The junction differs from germline at one of its ends, possibly a read error. The chain is built from TRBV7-2 and TRBJ2-3; D is tentatively TRBD1 or TRBD2 (6 bases each). This CDR3 is 15 amino acids long. Germline CDR1 SGHTA, CDR2 FQGNSA. DNA for the CDR3: TGTGCCGGGGGCCCGGGGGCTAGCGACAGAGAGACGCAGTATTTC. This translates into CAGGPGASDRETQYF.